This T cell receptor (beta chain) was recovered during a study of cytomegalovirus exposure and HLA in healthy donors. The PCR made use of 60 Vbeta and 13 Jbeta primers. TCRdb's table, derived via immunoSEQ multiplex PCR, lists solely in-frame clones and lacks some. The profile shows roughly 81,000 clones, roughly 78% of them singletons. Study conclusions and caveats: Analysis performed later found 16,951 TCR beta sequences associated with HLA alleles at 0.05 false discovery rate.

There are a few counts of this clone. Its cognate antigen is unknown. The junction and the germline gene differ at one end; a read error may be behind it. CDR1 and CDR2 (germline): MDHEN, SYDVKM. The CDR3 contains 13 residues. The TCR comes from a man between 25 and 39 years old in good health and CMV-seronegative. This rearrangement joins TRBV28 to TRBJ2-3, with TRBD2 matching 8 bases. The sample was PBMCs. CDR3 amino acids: CASSLSYSGTKDF. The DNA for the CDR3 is TGTGCCAGCAGTCTTTCTTATAGCGGGACTAAAGATTTT.